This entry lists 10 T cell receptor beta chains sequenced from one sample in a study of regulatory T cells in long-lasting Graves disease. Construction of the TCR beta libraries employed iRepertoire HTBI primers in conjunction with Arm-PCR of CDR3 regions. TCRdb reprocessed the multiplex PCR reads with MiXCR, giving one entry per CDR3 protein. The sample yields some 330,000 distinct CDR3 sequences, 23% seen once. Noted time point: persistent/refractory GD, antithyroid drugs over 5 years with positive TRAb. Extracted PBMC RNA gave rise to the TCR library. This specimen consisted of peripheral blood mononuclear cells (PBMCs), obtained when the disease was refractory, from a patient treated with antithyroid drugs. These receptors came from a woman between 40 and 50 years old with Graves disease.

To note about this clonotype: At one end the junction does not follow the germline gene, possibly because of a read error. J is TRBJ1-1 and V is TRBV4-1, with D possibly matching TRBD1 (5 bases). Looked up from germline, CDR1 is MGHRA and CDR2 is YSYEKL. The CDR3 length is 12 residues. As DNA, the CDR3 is TGCGCCAGCAGCCGCCCATCGGACATCTTCATCTTT. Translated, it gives CASSRPSDIFIF.

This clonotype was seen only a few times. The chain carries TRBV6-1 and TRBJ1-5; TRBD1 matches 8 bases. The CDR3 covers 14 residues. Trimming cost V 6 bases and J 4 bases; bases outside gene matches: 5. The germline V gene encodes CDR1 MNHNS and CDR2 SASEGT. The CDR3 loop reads CASSWTGFNQPQHF. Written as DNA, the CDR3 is TGTGCCAGCAGCTGGACAGGGTTTAATCAGCCCCAGCATTTT.

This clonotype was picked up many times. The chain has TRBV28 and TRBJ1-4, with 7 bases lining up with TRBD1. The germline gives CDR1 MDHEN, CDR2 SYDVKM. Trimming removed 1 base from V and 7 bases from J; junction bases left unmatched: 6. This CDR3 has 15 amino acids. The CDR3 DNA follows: TGTGCCAGCAGTTTATTAGGCAGGGGGGTTGAAAAACTGTTTTTT. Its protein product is CASSLLGRGVEKLFF. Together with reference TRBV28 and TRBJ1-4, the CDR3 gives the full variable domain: DVKVTQSSRYLVKRTGEKVFLECVQDMDHENMFWYRQDPGLGLRLIYFSYDVKMKEKGDIPEGYSVSREKKERFSLILESASTNQTSMYLCASSLLGRGVEKLFFGSGTQLSVL.

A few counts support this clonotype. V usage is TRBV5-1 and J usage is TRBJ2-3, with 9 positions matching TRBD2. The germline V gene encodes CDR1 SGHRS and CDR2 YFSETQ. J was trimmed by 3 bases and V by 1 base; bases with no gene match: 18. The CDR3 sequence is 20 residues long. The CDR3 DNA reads TGCGCCAGCAGCTTGAGCGGGCCCAGGGGACTAGCTGCTATTACAGATACGCAGTATTTT. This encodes CASSLSGPRGLAAITDTQYF.

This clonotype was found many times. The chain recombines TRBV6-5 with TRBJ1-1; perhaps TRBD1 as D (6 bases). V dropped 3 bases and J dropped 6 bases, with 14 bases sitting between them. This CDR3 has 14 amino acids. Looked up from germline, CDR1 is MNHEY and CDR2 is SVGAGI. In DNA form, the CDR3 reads TGTGCCAGCAGTTATGGGGGGCCAGGGCCTGAAGCTTTCTTT. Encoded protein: CASSYGGPGPEAFF.

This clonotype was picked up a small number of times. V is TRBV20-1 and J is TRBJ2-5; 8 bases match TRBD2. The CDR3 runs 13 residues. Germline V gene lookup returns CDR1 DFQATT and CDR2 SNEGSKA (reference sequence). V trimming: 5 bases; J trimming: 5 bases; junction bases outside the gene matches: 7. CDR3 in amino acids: CSAGAGEWETQYF. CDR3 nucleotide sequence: TGCAGTGCTGGAGCGGGAGAGTGGGAGACCCAGTACTTC.

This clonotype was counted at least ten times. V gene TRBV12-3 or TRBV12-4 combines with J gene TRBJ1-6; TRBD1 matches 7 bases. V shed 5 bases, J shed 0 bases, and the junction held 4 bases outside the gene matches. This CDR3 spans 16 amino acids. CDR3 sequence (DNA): TGTGCCAGCAGTCTAAGGACAGGCTCCTATAATTCACCCCTCCACTTT. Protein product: CASSLRTGSYNSPLHF.

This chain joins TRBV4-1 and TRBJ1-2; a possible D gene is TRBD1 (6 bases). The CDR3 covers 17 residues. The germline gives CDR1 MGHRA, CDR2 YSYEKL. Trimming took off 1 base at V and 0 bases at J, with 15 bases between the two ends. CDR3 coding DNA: TGCGCCAGCAGCCAAGGGGGGGCCACCCCCGCTAACTATGGCTACACCTTC. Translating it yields CASSQGGATPANYGYTF.

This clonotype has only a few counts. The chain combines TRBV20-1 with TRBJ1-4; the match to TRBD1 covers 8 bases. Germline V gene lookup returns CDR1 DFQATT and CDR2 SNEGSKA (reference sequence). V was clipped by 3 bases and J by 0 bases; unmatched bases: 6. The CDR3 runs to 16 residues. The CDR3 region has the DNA TGCAGTGCTAGGGGCCCACAGGGGGCAACTAATGAAAAACTGTTTTTT. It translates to CSARGPQGATNEKLFF.

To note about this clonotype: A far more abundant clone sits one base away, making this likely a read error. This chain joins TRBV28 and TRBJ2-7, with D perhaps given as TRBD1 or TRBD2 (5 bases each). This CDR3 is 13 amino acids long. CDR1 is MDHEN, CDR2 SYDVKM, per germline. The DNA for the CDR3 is TGTGCCGGCAGTTCGGGGCAGTCCTACGAGCAGTACTTC. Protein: CAGSSGQSYEQYF.